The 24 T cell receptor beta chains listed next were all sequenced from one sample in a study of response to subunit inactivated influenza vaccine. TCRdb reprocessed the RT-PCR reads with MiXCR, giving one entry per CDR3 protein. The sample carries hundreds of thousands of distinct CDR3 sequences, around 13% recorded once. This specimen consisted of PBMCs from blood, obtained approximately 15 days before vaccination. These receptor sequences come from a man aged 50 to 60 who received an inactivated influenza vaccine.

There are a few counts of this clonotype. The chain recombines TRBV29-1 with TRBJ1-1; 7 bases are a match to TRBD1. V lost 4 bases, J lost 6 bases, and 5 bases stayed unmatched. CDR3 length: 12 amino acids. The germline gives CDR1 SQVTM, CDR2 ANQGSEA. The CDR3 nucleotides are TGCAGCGTTGGACAGGGAGGCGCTGAAGCTTTCTTT. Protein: CSVGQGGAEAFF.

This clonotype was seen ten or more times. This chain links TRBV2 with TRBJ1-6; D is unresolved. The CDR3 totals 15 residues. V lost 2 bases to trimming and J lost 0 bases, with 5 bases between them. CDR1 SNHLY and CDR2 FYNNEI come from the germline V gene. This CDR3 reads CASSERSSYNSPLHF. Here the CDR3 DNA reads TGTGCCAGCAGTGAACGTAGCTCCTATAATTCACCCCTCCACTTT.

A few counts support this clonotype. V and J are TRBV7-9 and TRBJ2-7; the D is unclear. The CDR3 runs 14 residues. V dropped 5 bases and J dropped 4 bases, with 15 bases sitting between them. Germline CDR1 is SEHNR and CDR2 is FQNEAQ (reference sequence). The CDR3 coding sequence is TGTGCCAGCAGCCCAGACCTGGTGGGTTACGAGCAGTACTTC. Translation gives CASSPDLVGYEQYF.

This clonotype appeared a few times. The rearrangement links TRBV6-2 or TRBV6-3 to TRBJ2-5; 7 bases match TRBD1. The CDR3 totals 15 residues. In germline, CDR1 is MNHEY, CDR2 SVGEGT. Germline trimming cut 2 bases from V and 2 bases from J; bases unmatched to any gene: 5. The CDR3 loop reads CASSYPWTGQETQYF. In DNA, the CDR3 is TGTGCCAGCAGTTACCCCTGGACAGGACAAGAGACCCAGTACTTC.

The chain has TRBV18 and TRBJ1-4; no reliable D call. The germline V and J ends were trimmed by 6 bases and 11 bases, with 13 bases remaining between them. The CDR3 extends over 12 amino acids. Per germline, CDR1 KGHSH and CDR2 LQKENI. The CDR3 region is CASSDAAMKLFF. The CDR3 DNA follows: TGTGCCAGCTCCGATGCGGCGATGAAACTGTTTTTT. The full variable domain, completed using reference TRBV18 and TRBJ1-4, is NAGVMQNPRHLVRRRGQEARLRCSPMKGHSHVYWYRQLPEEGLKFMVYLQKENIIDESGMPKERFSAEFPKEGPSILRIQQVVRGDSAAYFCASSDAAMKLFFGSGTQLSVL.

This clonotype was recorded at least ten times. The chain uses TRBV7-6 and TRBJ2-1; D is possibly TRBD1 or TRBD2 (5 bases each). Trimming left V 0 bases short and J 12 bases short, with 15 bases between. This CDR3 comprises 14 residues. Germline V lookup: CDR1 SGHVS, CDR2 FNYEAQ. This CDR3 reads CASSLASEGHWQFF. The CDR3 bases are TGTGCCAGCAGCTTAGCGTCTGAGGGGCATTGGCAGTTCTTC.

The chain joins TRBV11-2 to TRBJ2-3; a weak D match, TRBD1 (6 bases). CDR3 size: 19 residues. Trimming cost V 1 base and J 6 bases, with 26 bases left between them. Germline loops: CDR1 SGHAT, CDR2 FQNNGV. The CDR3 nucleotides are TGTGCCAGCAGCTTAGTCGGCAGGGGTGGGATTGTACGGCCGGATACGCAGTATTTT. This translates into CASSLVGRGGIVRPDTQYF.

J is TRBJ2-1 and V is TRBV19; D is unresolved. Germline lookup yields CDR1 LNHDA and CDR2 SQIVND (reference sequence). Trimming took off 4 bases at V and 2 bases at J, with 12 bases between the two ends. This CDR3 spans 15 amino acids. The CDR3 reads CASSTQPVPYNEQFF. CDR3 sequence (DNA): TGTGCCAGTAGTACGCAGCCGGTCCCCTACAATGAGCAGTTCTTC.

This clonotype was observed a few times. The CDR3 here is CASSQGEGVYNEQFF. The DNA of the CDR3 is TGCGCCAGCAGCCAAGGTGAAGGGGTTTACAATGAGCAGTTCTTC. The gene calls are TRBV4-1 and TRBJ2-1, with a possible D match to TRBD1 (5 bases). Trimming removed 1 base at V and 4 bases at J, with 11 bases between. Germline CDR1 MGHRA, CDR2 YSYEKL. The CDR3 has 15 residues.

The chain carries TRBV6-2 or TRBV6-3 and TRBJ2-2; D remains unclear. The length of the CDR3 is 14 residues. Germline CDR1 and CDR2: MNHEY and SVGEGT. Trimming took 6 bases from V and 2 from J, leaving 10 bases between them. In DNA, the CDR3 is TGTGCCAGCAGGGCGACAAGAAACACCGGGGAGCTGTTTTTT. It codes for CASRATRNTGELFF.

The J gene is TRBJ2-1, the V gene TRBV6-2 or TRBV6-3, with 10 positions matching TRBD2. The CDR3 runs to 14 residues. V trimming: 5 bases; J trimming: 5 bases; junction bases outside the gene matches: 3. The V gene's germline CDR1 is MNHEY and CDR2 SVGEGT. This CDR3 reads CASSQRGGHNEQFF. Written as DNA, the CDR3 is TGTGCCAGCAGTCAGCGGGGGGGCCACAATGAGCAGTTCTTC.

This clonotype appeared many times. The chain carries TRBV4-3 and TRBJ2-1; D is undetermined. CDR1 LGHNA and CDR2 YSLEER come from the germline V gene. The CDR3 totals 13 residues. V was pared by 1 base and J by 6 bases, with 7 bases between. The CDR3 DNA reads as TGCGCCAGCAGCCAAGGTGTCCCCAATGAGCAGTTCTTC. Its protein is CASSQGVPNEQFF.

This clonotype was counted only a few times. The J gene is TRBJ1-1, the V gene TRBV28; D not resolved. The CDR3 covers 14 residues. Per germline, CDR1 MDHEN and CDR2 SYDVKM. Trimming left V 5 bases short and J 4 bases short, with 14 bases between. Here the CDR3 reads CASSPDLVSTEAFF. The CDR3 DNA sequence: TGTGCCAGCAGTCCCGACCTAGTTTCCACTGAAGCTTTCTTT.

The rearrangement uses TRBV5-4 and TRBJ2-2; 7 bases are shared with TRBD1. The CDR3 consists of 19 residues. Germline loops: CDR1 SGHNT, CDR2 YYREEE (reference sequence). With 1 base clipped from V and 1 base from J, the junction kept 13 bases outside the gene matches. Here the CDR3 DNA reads TGTGCCAGCAGCTTGTCGCCGGGACAGAGACTTAGGAACACCGGGGAGCTGTTTTTT. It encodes CASSLSPGQRLRNTGELFF.

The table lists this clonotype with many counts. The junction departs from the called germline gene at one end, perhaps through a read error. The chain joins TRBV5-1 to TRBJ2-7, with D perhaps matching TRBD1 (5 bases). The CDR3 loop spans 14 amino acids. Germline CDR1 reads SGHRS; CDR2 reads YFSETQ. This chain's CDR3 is CASSLQGSSYEQYF. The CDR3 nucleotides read TGTGCCAGCAGCCTCCAGGGTTCTTCCTACGAGCAGTACTTC. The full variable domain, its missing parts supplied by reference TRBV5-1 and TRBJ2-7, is KAGVTQTPRYLIKTRGQQVTLSCSPISGHRSVSWYQQTPGQGLQFLFEYFSETQRNKGNFPGRFSGRQFSNSRSEMNVSTLELGDSALYLCASSLQGSSYEQYFGPGTRLTVT.

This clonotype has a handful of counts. CDR3 protein: CASSSFRGAGHEQFF. CDR3 coding DNA: TGTGCCAGCAGTTCCTTCCGAGGGGCTGGGCATGAGCAGTTCTTC. The rearrangement links TRBV7-8 to TRBJ2-1; D may match TRBD1 or TRBD2 (5 bases each). Trimming took 6 bases from V and 8 from J, leaving 20 bases between them. The CDR3 is 15 amino acids. From germline, CDR1 is SGHVS and CDR2 FQNEAQ.

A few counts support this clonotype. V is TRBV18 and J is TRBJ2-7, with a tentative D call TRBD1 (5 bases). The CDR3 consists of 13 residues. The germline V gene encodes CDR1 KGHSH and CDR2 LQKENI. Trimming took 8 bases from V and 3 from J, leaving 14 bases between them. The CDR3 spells CASTQNQGYEQYF. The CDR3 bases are TGTGCCAGCACGCAAAACCAGGGCTACGAGCAGTACTTC.

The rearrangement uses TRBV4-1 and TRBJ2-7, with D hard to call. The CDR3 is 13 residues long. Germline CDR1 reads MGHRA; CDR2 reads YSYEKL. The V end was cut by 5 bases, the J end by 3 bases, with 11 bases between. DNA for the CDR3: TGCGCCAGCAGCAAAGTCGGCAGCTACGAGCAGTACTTC. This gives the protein CASSKVGSYEQYF.

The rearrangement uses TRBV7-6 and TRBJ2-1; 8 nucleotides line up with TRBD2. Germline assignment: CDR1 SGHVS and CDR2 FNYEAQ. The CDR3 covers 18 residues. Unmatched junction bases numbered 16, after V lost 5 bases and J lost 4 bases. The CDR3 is CASSPRGGAGGGYNEQFF. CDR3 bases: TGTGCCAGCAGCCCCCGGGGAGGTGCGGGGGGTGGATACAATGAGCAGTTCTTC.

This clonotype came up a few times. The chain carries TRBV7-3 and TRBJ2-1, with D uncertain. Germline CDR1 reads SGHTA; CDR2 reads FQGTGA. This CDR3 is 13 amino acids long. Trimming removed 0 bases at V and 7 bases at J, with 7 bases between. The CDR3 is CASSLTPRNEQFF. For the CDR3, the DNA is TGTGCCAGCAGCTTAACCCCGCGGAATGAGCAGTTCTTC.

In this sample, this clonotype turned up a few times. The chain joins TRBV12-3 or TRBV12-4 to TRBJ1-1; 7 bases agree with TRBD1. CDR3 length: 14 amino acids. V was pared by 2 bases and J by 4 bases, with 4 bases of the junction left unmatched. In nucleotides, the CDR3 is TGTGCCAGCAGTTTATTAGGGACAGTCACTGAAGCTTTCTTT. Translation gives CASSLLGTVTEAFF.

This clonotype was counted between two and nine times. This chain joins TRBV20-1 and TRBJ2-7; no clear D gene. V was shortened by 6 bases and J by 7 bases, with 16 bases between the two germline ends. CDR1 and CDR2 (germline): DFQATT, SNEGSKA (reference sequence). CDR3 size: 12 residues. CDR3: CSAYPHTQEQYF. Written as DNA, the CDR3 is TGCAGTGCCTACCCCCATACCCAGGAGCAGTACTTC.

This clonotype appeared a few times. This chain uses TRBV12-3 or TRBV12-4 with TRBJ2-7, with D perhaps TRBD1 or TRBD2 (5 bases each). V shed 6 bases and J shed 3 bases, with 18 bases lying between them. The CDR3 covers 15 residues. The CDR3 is CASSPSWGPNYEQYF. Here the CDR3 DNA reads TGTGCCAGCAGCCCCAGCTGGGGACCGAACTACGAGCAGTACTTC.

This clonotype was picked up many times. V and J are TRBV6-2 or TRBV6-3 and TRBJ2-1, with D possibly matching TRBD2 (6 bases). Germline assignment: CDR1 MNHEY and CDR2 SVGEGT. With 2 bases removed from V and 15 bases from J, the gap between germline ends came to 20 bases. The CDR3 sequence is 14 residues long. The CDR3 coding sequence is TGTGCCAGCAGTTACCCACAGCCCCTAGCGTCCCGGTTCTTC. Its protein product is CASSYPQPLASRFF.